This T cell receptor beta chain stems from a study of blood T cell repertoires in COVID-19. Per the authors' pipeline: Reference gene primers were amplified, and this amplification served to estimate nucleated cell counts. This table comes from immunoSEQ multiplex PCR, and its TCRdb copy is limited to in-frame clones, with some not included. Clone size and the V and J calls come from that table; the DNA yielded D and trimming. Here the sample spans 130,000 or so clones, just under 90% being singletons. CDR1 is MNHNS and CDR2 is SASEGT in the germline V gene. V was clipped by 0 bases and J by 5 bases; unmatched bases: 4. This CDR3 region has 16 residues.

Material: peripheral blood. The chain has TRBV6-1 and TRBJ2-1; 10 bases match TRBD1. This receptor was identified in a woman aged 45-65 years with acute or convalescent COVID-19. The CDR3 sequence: CASSEALGQGNNEQFF. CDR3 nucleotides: TGTGCCAGCAGTGAAGCTCTGGGACAGGGGAACAATGAGCAGTTCTTC.